These 27 T cell receptor beta chains share one sample of origin, sequenced in a study of beta chain features in type 1 diabetes. Expressed TCRB transcripts were sequenced, since all the RNA that had been isolated was reverse transcribed. The data were produced by immunoSEQ multiplex PCR, yet TCRdb's version contains in-frame clones alone and is incomplete. This sample has roughly 260,000 clones; roughly 20% occur once, and the top ten carry less than 0.03%. The antigens these receptors bind are not known. Study-level points and caveats: Shorter TCRB CDR3s, moderately but significantly so, marked every one of the four CD4+ subsets in Type 1 diabetes patients.

Sequenced sample: naive CD4+ T cells from blood. Source of these receptors: a woman between 40 and 50 years old with type 1 diabetes.

This clone was found a few times. CDR3: CAWSTGDGNTIYF. CDR3 nucleotides: TGTGCCTGGAGTACAGGGGACGGAAACACCATATATTTT. The gene calls are TRBV30 and TRBJ1-3; 7 nucleotides line up with TRBD1. The V segment lost 2 bases and the J segment 4 bases; nucleotides outside the gene matches: 2. Germline CDR1 and CDR2: GTSNPN and SVGIG (reference sequence). The CDR3 has 13 amino acids.

This clone was found a few times. The chain joins TRBV15 to TRBJ2-3; 10 nucleotides align to TRBD2. The V gene's germline CDR1 is LNHNV and CDR2 YYDKDF (reference sequence). J lost 3 bases, V lost 0 bases, and 9 bases had no gene match. The CDR3 consists of 18 residues. CDR3 amino acids: CATSRDPLAGASTDTQYF. CDR3 DNA: TGTGCCACCAGCAGAGATCCCCTAGCGGGAGCCAGTACAGATACGCAGTATTTT. Based on the CDR3 plus reference TRBV15 and TRBJ2-3, the full variable domain is DAMVIQNPRYQVTQFGKPVTLSCSQTLNHNVMYWYQQKSSQAPKLLFHYYDKDFNNEADTPDNFQSRRPNTSFCFLDIRSPGLGDTAMYLCATSRDPLAGASTDTQYFGPGTRLTVL.

This clone has more than one count but fewer than ten. The chain has TRBV6-6 and TRBJ2-1; 11 bases line up with TRBD2. The germline V gene has CDR1 MNHNY and CDR2 SVGAGI (reference sequence). The CDR3 contains 16 residues. V lost 2 bases, J lost 8 bases, and 8 bases stayed unmatched. CDR3: CASSYPGLAGRHEQFF. CDR3 DNA sequence: TGTGCCAGCAGTTACCCCGGACTAGCGGGTCGGCATGAGCAGTTCTTC.

The chain joins TRBV9 to TRBJ1-1; 8 nucleotides line up with TRBD1. The CDR3 has 14 amino acids. The germline gives CDR1 SGDLS, CDR2 YYNGEE. With V trimmed by 4 bases and J by 4 bases, 6 bases remained unmatched. CDR3 in amino acids: CASSLGQGGTEAFF. In nucleotides, the CDR3 is TGTGCCAGCAGCTTAGGACAGGGAGGCACTGAAGCTTTCTTT.

This clone has more than one count but fewer than ten. V gene TRBV6-1 combines with J gene TRBJ2-7; D perhaps matches TRBD2 (5 bases). This CDR3 comprises 14 residues. Germline loops: CDR1 MNHNS, CDR2 SASEGT. V lost 6 bases, J lost 0 bases, and 12 bases lay in between. The CDR3 spells CASRSGVSSYEQYF. In nucleotides, the CDR3 is TGTGCCAGCAGAAGCGGCGTTAGCTCCTACGAGCAGTACTTC.

This clone showed up just a few times. V is TRBV5-4 and J is TRBJ2-5; 8 bases fit TRBD2. The J call may be mistaken, given a closer DNA end match to TRBJ2-7. CDR3 size: 14 residues. Per germline, CDR1 SGHNT and CDR2 YYREEE (reference sequence). CDR3 region: CASSFRLAPYEQYF. The CDR3 DNA reads TGTGCCAGCAGCTTTCGACTAGCGCCCTACGAGCAGTACTTC.

There are a few counts of this clone. The chain has TRBV30 and TRBJ1-5; 7 bases are shared with TRBD1. The germline V gene encodes CDR1 GTSNPN and CDR2 SVGIG (reference sequence). Germline trimming cut 4 bases from V and 5 bases from J; bases unmatched to any gene: 5. The CDR3 has 13 amino acids. The CDR3 region is CAWKKQGDQPQHF. DNA for the CDR3: TGTGCCTGGAAAAAGCAGGGGGATCAGCCCCAGCATTTT.

This clone has only a few counts. The V and J genes are TRBV9 and TRBJ2-3; TRBD1 agrees at 9 bases. The CDR3 runs to 14 residues. Germline lookup yields CDR1 SGDLS and CDR2 YYNGEE. V lost 2 bases to trimming and J lost 5 bases; unmatched junction nucleotides: 3. The CDR3 DNA reads TGTGCCAGCAGCGTTAGGACAGGGGAAGATACGCAGTATTTT. Its translation: CASSVRTGEDTQYF.

This clone was seen a few times. The chain links TRBV29-1 to TRBJ2-5; weak D call: TRBD1 (6 bases). Germline values: CDR1 SQVTM, CDR2 ANQGSEA. Trimming removed 4 bases at V and 1 base at J, with 16 bases between. CDR3 length: 15 amino acids. The CDR3 reads CSVGLSPTGQETQYF. CDR3 coding DNA: TGCAGCGTTGGGCTTTCCCCGACAGGCCAAGAGACCCAGTACTTC.

This clone has only a few counts. V gene TRBV4-1 combines with J gene TRBJ2-7; D possibly corresponds to TRBD1 (6 bases). Looked up from germline, CDR1 is MGHRA and CDR2 is YSYEKL. Trimming took 1 base from V and 2 from J, leaving 15 bases between them. The CDR3 runs to 16 residues. CDR3 residues: CASSQGIDRFTYEQYF. The CDR3 DNA is TGCGCCAGCAGCCAAGGGATCGACAGGTTCACCTACGAGCAGTACTTC.

Of note for this clone: At the DNA level, this CDR3 is encoded by other sequences in the same sample as well. This rearrangement joins TRBV29-1 to TRBJ1-2; D uncertain. This CDR3 contains 12 residues. V shed 4 bases and J shed 2 bases, with 8 bases lying between them. CDR1 and CDR2 from the germline V gene are SQVTM and ANQGSEA. CDR3 region: CSVGGQNYGYTF. CDR3 in DNA: TGCAGCGTTGGTGGTCAGAACTATGGCTACACCTTC.

This clone has just one count. The rearrangement joins TRBV7-3 to TRBJ1-1; D uncertain. Germline V gene lookup returns CDR1 SGHTA and CDR2 FQGTGA. V lost 1 base to trimming and J lost 6 bases, with 12 bases between them. The CDR3 loop spans 14 amino acids. The CDR3 region is CASSLSHRGAEAFF. Here the CDR3 DNA reads TGTGCCAGCAGCTTAAGTCACCGTGGAGCTGAAGCTTTCTTT.

The chain couples TRBV4-1 to TRBJ2-2, with D tentatively TRBD1 (6 bases). The CDR3 contains 15 residues. The germline V gene encodes CDR1 MGHRA and CDR2 YSYEKL. Between the trimmed V and J ends, which lost 5 bases and 3 bases, there was a span of 13 bases. CDR3 amino acids: CASSLTGSDTGELFF. CDR3 DNA: TGCGCCAGCAGCTTAACAGGGAGCGACACCGGGGAGCTGTTTTTT.

In this sample, this clone turned up a few times. One end of the junction does not line up with germline, which may come from a read error. The V gene is TRBV30, the J gene TRBJ2-1, with D perhaps matching TRBD1 (6 bases). The CDR3 consists of 13 residues. CDR1 and CDR2 from the germline V gene are GTSNPN and SVGIG (reference sequence). The CDR3 nucleotides read TGTGCCTGGAGCGAAACAGCGATCAGGGGTGAAATCTTC. Translating it yields CAWSETAIRGEIF.

The genes are TRBV7-9 and TRBJ2-7, with a possible D match to TRBD2 (5 bases). Germline V lookup: CDR1 SEHNR, CDR2 FQNEAQ (reference sequence). V lost 5 bases and J 4 bases, leaving 15 bases between the germline ends. This CDR3 region has 14 residues. The DNA for the CDR3 is TGTGCCAGCAGCCTCGAGGGCAGCCTGTACGAGCAGTACTTC. Its protein is CASSLEGSLYEQYF.

The V and J genes are TRBV30 and TRBJ2-7; 14 nucleotides agree with TRBD2. The CDR3 consists of 15 residues. V dropped 3 bases and J dropped 6; count of bases not matched to a gene: 7. Germline assignment: CDR1 GTSNPN and CDR2 SVGIG (reference sequence). CDR3 bases: TGTGCCTGGAGGCGACCCGGGACTAGCGGGAGCGAGCAGTACTTC. This encodes CAWRRPGTSGSEQYF.

The chain combines TRBV28 with TRBJ2-7; 9 nucleotides line up with TRBD1. The CDR3 contains 15 residues. Germline CDR1 is MDHEN and CDR2 is SYDVKM. V was pared by 5 bases and J by 8 bases, with 13 bases of the junction left unmatched. The CDR3 sequence is CASSPGQGPDYKQYF. CDR3 in DNA: TGTGCCAGCAGTCCCGGACAGGGGCCCGATTACAAGCAGTACTTC. Drawing the rest from reference TRBV28 and TRBJ2-7, the complete variable domain is DVKVTQSSRYLVKRTGEKVFLECVQDMDHENMFWYRQDPGLGLRLIYFSYDVKMKEKGDIPEGYSVSREKKERFSLILESASTNQTSMYLCASSPGQGPDYKQYFGPGTRLTVT.

This chain connects TRBV18 to TRBJ1-1; 8 nucleotides align to TRBD1. The junction had 9 bases not matched to a gene; V was cut back by 5 bases and J by 4 bases. This CDR3 spans 15 amino acids. Germline lookup yields CDR1 KGHSH and CDR2 LQKENI. The CDR3 loop reads CASSSGTGTGTEAFF. CDR3 DNA sequence: TGTGCCAGCTCATCCGGGACAGGTACGGGCACTGAAGCTTTCTTT.

The rearrangement links TRBV19 to TRBJ2-7, with a possible D match to TRBD2 (5 bases). The CDR3 is 13 amino acids. CDR1 LNHDA and CDR2 SQIVND come from the germline V gene (reference sequence). Between the trimmed V and J ends, which lost 7 bases and 6 bases, there was a span of 16 bases. CDR3 residues: CASTLRAGGEQYF. The CDR3 DNA is TGTGCCAGTACCCTTCGGGCAGGAGGCGAGCAGTACTTC.

As regards this clone: Other DNA sequences from this sample encode an identical CDR3 as well. The chain carries TRBV9 and TRBJ2-1, with TRBD2 as a possible D gene (6 bases). CDR3 length: 12 residues. The germline gives CDR1 SGDLS, CDR2 YYNGEE. V lost 0 bases to trimming and J lost 9 bases, with 7 bases between them. CDR3 amino acids: CASSVVEGEQFF. Here the CDR3 DNA reads TGTGCCAGCAGCGTAGTGGAGGGTGAGCAGTTCTTC.

The rearrangement links TRBV4-1 to TRBJ2-5; D unresolved. This CDR3 is built from 15 residues. Trimming left V 0 bases short and J 5 bases short, with 13 bases between. Germline V gives CDR1 MGHRA, CDR2 YSYEKL. The CDR3 coding sequence is TGCGCCAGCAGCCAAGAAAGCCTAGTCGGGGAGACCCAGTACTTC. Protein product: CASSQESLVGETQYF.

The genes are TRBV29-1 and TRBJ2-1, with D unresolved. The CDR3 length is 12 residues. The V gene's germline CDR1 is SQVTM and CDR2 ANQGSEA. V was pared by 5 bases and J by 8 bases, with 13 bases between. CDR3 coding DNA: TGCAGCGTTCTACCTCCAAGCGATGAGCAGTTCTTC. Residues: CSVLPPSDEQFF.

This clone showed up just a few times. This chain joins TRBV29-1 and TRBJ1-3; 8 bases are shared with TRBD1. The CDR3 consists of 14 residues. V lost 4 bases and J lost 7; bases outside the gene matches: 9. CDR1 SQVTM and CDR2 ANQGSEA come from the germline V gene. In DNA form, the CDR3 reads TGCAGCGTTGCCTCGGACAGGGAAGGGAACACCATATATTTT. This codes for CSVASDREGNTIYF. Variable domain in full (rest from reference TRBV29-1 and TRBJ1-3): SAVISQKPSRDICQRGTSLTIQCQVDSQVTMMFWYRQQPGQSLTLIATANQGSEATYESGFVIDKFPISRPNLTFSTLTVSNMSPEDSSIYLCSVASDREGNTIYFGEGSWLTVV.

This clone was seen more than once but under ten times. This chain uses TRBV7-9 with TRBJ2-4; 7 bases match TRBD1. The CDR3 totals 19 residues. Looked up from germline, CDR1 is SEHNR and CDR2 is FQNEAQ (reference sequence). Trimming took 1 base from V and 6 from J; bases not matched to a gene: 18. This CDR3 is CASSLVFATGKSIGNIQYF. In nucleotides, the CDR3 is TGTGCCAGCAGCTTAGTCTTTGCGACAGGGAAATCAATTGGAAACATTCAGTACTTC.

The chain's CDR3 is CASSPGGRRVNTEAFF. CDR3 coding DNA: TGTGCCAGCAGTCCGGGGGGAAGACGGGTGAACACTGAAGCTTTCTTT. V gene TRBV28 combines with J gene TRBJ1-1, with D possibly matching TRBD1 (5 bases). Trimming took 5 bases from V and 0 from J, leaving 16 bases between them. Germline V CDR1 and CDR2: MDHEN, SYDVKM. CDR3 length equals 16 residues.

V usage is TRBV11-2 and J usage is TRBJ2-1, with 8 bases matching TRBD2. CDR3 length: 11 residues. Germline CDR1 SGHAT, CDR2 FQNNGV. V shed 6 bases, J shed 14 bases, and the junction held 6 bases outside the gene matches. The CDR3 protein is CASRSGLAEFF. In nucleotides, the CDR3 is TGTGCCAGCAGATCAGGACTAGCCGAGTTCTTC.

The chain carries TRBV11-2 and TRBJ2-3, with D maybe TRBD2 (6 bases). Germline CDR1 is SGHAT and CDR2 is FQNNGV. The germline V and J ends were trimmed by 9 bases and 5 bases, with 18 bases remaining between them. This CDR3 is built from 14 residues. This CDR3 reads CASRSGPRVDTQYF. CDR3 bases: TGTGCCAGTCGTAGCGGACCTCGTGTAGATACGCAGTATTTT. Full variable domain (remainder filled in from reference TRBV11-2 and TRBJ2-3): EAGVAQSPRYKIIEKRQSVAFWCNPISGHATLYWYQQILGQGPKLLIQFQNNGVVDDSQLPKDRFSAERLKGVDSTLKIQPAKLEDSAVYLCASRSGPRVDTQYFGPGTRLTVL.